This T cell receptor (beta chain) is from a study of T-cell memory formation after mild COVID-19. TCRdb fed the 5' RACE reads into MiXCR, producing one record per CDR3 protein. The profile covers a few hundred thousand distinct CDR3 sequences, with 25% to 30% appearing a single time and roughly 14% taken by the ten largest. This clonotype was seen a few times. V dropped 5 bases and J dropped 6; count of bases not matched to a gene: 24. This CDR3 is 19 amino acids long. Input material: PBMCs or a T cell subset sorted from them (not recorded which). The receptor's source is an adult woman who had mild COVID-19 (a few samples of this study predate the infection). Cell type and time point are not known. This sequence joins TRBV12-3 or TRBV12-4 and TRBJ2-7, with 8 bases matching TRBD2. This CDR3 reads CASSGDFTSGARKPLEQYF. The CDR3 DNA sequence: TGTGCCAGCAGTGGGGACTTTACTAGCGGAGCTCGGAAACCGCTCGAGCAGTACTTC.